Following are 18 T cell receptor beta chains from one sample sequenced in a study of shared clonotypes between healthy human individuals. Clones were sequenced by immunoSEQ multiplex PCR, and TCRdb holds only the in-frame ones, with some missing. The table includes approximately 340,000 clones, around 67% detected once. Input material: memory CD4+ T cells sorted from blood. As for subset: CD45RA-negative fraction. These receptors were collected from a man aged 30-40 years in good health.

The chain uses TRBV12-5 and TRBJ2-1, with 7 positions matching TRBD2. Trimming cost V 1 base and J 11 bases; bases outside gene matches: 8. Germline-derived CDR1 and CDR2 are LGHNT and FRNRAP. This CDR3 is built from 14 residues. CDR3 protein: CASGLEAGRIKQFF. As DNA, the CDR3 is TGTGCTAGTGGTTTGGAAGCGGGAAGGATTAAGCAGTTCTTC.

V usage is TRBV5-6 and J usage is TRBJ2-2; D may be TRBD1 (6 bases). The germline gives CDR1 SGHDT, CDR2 YYEEEE. This CDR3 has 14 amino acids. V dropped 5 bases and J dropped 3 bases, with 11 bases sitting between them. The CDR3 region has the DNA TGTGCCAGCAGTTCAGGGGAGTACACCGGGGAGCTGTTTTTT. Encoded protein: CASSSGEYTGELFF.

The sample holds a few counts of this clone. CDR3 coding DNA: TGTGCCAGCAGTCCGCAGGTTACGATGAACACTGAAGCTTTCTTT. Encoded protein: CASSPQVTMNTEAFF. The V gene is TRBV27, the J gene TRBJ1-1; D is uncertain. This CDR3 contains 15 residues. CDR1 and CDR2 (germline): MNHEY, SMNVEV (reference sequence). Deletions cut 5 bases from V and 0 bases from J, with 13 bases between.

This clone has just one count. The J gene is TRBJ2-7, the V gene TRBV6-1; tentatively, D is TRBD1 (6 bases). The CDR3 is made up of 17 amino acids. The germline CDR1 and CDR2 sequences are MNHNS and SASEGT. V was trimmed by 3 bases and J by 2 bases, leaving 20 bases between them. CDR3 coding DNA: TGTGCCAGCAGTGACCTAATTGAGGGGGTCTACCCCTACGAGCAGTACTTC. Protein product: CASSDLIEGVYPYEQYF.

The rearrangement joins TRBV19 to TRBJ1-2; D not certain. V lost 2 bases to trimming and J lost 4 bases, with 11 bases between them. In germline, CDR1 is LNHDA, CDR2 SQIVND (reference sequence). This CDR3 spans 14 amino acids. CDR3 sequence (DNA): TGTGCCAGTAGTATAACCGGCAGCCTCTATGGCTACACCTTC. Amino acids: CASSITGSLYGYTF. Drawing the rest from reference TRBV19 and TRBJ1-2, the complete variable domain is DGGITQSPKYLFRKEGQNVTLSCEQNLNHDAMYWYRQDPGQGLRLIYYSQIVNDFQKGDIAEGYSVSREKKESFPLTVTSAQKNPTAFYLCASSITGSLYGYTFGSGTRLTVV.

For this clone: A much larger clone lies one base from this, so it may be a read error. The chain links TRBV28 to TRBJ2-5; 7 positions agree with TRBD1. Germline lookup yields CDR1 MDHEN and CDR2 SYDVKM. This CDR3 is built from 12 residues. The J segment lost 5 bases and the V segment lost 4 bases, leaving 1 base of the junction unmatched. The CDR3 sequence is CASSSQGETQYF. For the CDR3, the DNA is TGTGCCAGCAGTTCACAGGGGGAGACCCAGTACTTC. Filled out from reference TRBV28 and TRBJ2-5, the complete variable domain reads DVKVTQSSRYLVKRTGEKVFLECVQDMDHENMFWYRQDPGLGLRLIYFSYDVKMKEKGDIPEGYSVSREKKERFSLILESASTNQTSMYLCASSSQGETQYFGPGTRLLVL.

The chain has TRBV10-3 and TRBJ2-3; no definite D call. Trimming stripped 2 bases from V and 6 bases from J, with 3 bases between. Per the germline V gene, CDR1 is ENHRY and CDR2 is SYGVKD. CDR3 length: 11 residues. The CDR3 spells CAISEKDTQYF. DNA for the CDR3: TGTGCCATCAGTGAGAAGGATACGCAGTATTTT.

The V gene is TRBV28, the J gene TRBJ1-3, with D hard to call. CDR1 and CDR2 (germline): MDHEN, SYDVKM. Trimming removed 3 bases at V and 4 bases at J, with 4 bases between. The CDR3 consists of 12 residues. CDR3 protein: CASSFTGNTIYF. As DNA, the CDR3 is TGTGCCAGCAGTTTTACCGGAAACACCATATATTTT.

This clone appeared once. This chain joins TRBV19 and TRBJ1-1; no clear D gene. The CDR3 runs 13 residues. Germline V gene lookup returns CDR1 LNHDA and CDR2 SQIVND (reference sequence). V lost 1 base and J lost 5, with 8 bases in between. As DNA, the CDR3 is TGTGCCAGTAGTATAGGCCTGGGAACTGAAGCTTTCTTT. It translates to CASSIGLGTEAFF.

The sample holds a few counts of this clone. The germline gene is not matched at one end of the junction; a read error may be the cause. The chain has TRBV7-7 and TRBJ2-7; D is possibly TRBD1 (6 bases). CDR3 size: 15 residues. Germline V gives CDR1 SSHAT, CDR2 FNYEAQ (reference sequence). CDR3 sequence: CASSLGGGAPYEQYF. The DNA for the CDR3 is TGTGCTAGCAGCTTAGGGGGTGGGGCACCCTACGAGCAGTACTTC.

In DNA form, the CDR3 reads TGTGCCACCAGCATTGGCGGGCCTAGCACAGATACGCAGTATTTT. This gives the protein CATSIGGPSTDTQYF. V is TRBV15 and J is TRBJ2-3, with D perhaps matching TRBD2 (5 bases). Per the germline V gene, CDR1 is LNHNV and CDR2 is YYDKDF (reference sequence). CDR3 length equals 15 residues. The V end was cut by 4 bases, the J end by 0 bases, with 11 bases between. The variable domain in full, with the rest retrieved from reference TRBV15 and TRBJ2-3, is DAMVIQNPRYQVTQFGKPVTLSCSQTLNHNVMYWYQQKSSQAPKLLFHYYDKDFNNEADTPDNFQSRRPNTSFCFLDIRSPGLGDTAMYLCATSIGGPSTDTQYFGPGTRLTVL.

On this clone: A much bigger clone sits one base away, suggesting this may be a read error. The chain carries TRBV5-8 and TRBJ2-3; D ambiguous. With 0 bases removed from V and 2 bases from J, the gap between germline ends came to 7 bases. The CDR3 totals 14 residues. Germline CDR1 is SGHTS and CDR2 is YDEGEE. In DNA, the CDR3 is TGTGCCAGCAGCTTGGGACAACTCACAGATACGCAGTATTTT. As protein: CASSLGQLTDTQYF.

This clone showed up just a few times. The V and J genes are TRBV10-3 and TRBJ2-3; 7 nucleotides match TRBD1. This CDR3 comprises 15 residues. CDR1 and CDR2 (germline): ENHRY, SYGVKD. V trimming: 4 bases; J trimming: 3 bases; junction bases outside the gene matches: 7. The CDR3 DNA sequence: TGTGCCATCAGTGGGCCGGGACAGAGAACAGATACGCAGTATTTT. Its translation: CAISGPGQRTDTQYF.

V and J are TRBV4-2 and TRBJ1-3; D gene ambiguous. Trimming stripped 0 bases from V and 3 bases from J, with 15 bases between. Germline assignment: CDR1 LGHNA and CDR2 YNFKEQ. CDR3 length: 17 amino acids. CDR3 coding DNA: TGTGCCAGCAGCCAAGACAAATATGGGCAGTTTGGAAACACCATATATTTT. Translation: CASSQDKYGQFGNTIYF.

In its sample, this clone was seen many times. This chain connects TRBV7-3 to TRBJ2-7; D is tentatively TRBD1 or TRBD2 (6 bases each). The CDR3 extends over 15 amino acids. V lost 1 base and J 0 bases, leaving 10 bases between the germline ends. In germline, CDR1 is SGHTA, CDR2 FQGTGA. The CDR3 spells CASSLMGGSSYEQYF. CDR3 DNA sequence: TGTGCCAGCAGCTTAATGGGGGGCAGCTCCTACGAGCAGTACTTC.

The CDR3: CASSLYRDGVEQYF. The DNA of the CDR3 is TGTGCCAGCAGCTTATACAGGGATGGCGTAGAGCAGTACTTC. This chain uses TRBV5-5 with TRBJ2-7; perhaps TRBD1 as D (6 bases). V gave up 2 bases and J gave up 7 bases, with 16 bases separating them. This CDR3 contains 14 residues. Germline CDR1 is SGHKS and CDR2 is YYEKEE (reference sequence).

As to this clone: Since a far larger clone is one base different, this is likely a read error. Distinct nucleotide sequences in the sample also encode this CDR3. As DNA, the CDR3 is TGCGCCAGCAGCTCCCCGGGACTGAACTTACAATCCAACTATGGTTACACCTTC. It yields the protein CASSSPGLNLQSNYGYTF. The chain combines TRBV4-1 with TRBJ1-2; a weak D match, TRBD1 (5 bases). The CDR3 loop spans 18 amino acids. From germline, CDR1 is MGHRA and CDR2 YSYEKL.

V gene TRBV7-9 combines with J gene TRBJ2-1; no definite D call. The CDR3 covers 15 residues. The V end lost 3 bases, the J end lost 9 bases, and 18 bases lay between the germline ends. Germline assignment: CDR1 SEHNR and CDR2 FQNEAQ (reference sequence). The CDR3 spells CASSLGETTGLEQFF. CDR3 nucleotide sequence: TGTGCCAGCAGCTTGGGCGAGACGACTGGGCTTGAGCAGTTCTTC.